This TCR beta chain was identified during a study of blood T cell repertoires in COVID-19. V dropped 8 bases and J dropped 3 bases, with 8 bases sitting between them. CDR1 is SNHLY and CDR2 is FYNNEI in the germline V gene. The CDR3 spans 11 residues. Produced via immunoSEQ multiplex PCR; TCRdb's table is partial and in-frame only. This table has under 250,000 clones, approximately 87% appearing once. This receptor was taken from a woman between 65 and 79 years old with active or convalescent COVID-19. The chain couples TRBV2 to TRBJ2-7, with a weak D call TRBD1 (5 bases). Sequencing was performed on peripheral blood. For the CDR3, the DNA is TGTGCCAGCCAACAGGTCTACGAGCAGTACTTC. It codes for CASQQVYEQYF.